This T cell receptor (beta chain) was sequenced in a study of T cells after yellow fever vaccination. Study-wide results and limits: A faster peak, day 5 versus 15, was reached by the weaker secondary response. Most clones from primary vaccination were detected again post-booster (just over 95% CD4, roughly 90% CD8).

5'RACE template switching added a universal primer site and UMIs to TCR cDNA. One entry per CDR3 protein, called by TCRdb with MiXCR from the 5' RACE reads. Among roughly 180,000 distinct CDR3 sequences listed, approximately 6.2% were seen once. A word on this clonotype: As yet, its antigen is unknown.

Trimming shortened V by 4 bases and J by 0 bases, and 16 bases separated the two germline ends. This CDR3 has 18 amino acids. The sample was CD4+ T cells sorted from PBMCs, taken on the day of the first yellow fever vaccination. The receptor comes from a man between 18 and 29 years old who received the YFV17D yellow fever vaccine. The chain couples TRBV12-3 or TRBV12-4 to TRBJ2-6, with a tentative D call TRBD1 (5 bases). The CDR3 reads CASSYRRGWSSGANVLTF. DNA for the CDR3: TGTGCCAGCAGTTACCGTAGGGGCTGGAGCTCTGGGGCCAACGTCCTGACTTTC.